These T cell receptor beta chains were read from a single sample in a study of blood T cell repertoires in COVID-19. Clones were read by immunoSEQ multiplex PCR, and TCRdb kept only the in-frame ones, dropping some. This sample has under 200,000 clones; roughly nine tenths occur once, and the top ten carry over 9.5%. The sequenced sample was peripheral blood. Receptors were obtained from a woman in her sixties with COVID-19, enrolled during active disease. Each CDR3 is given with its conserved first and last residue. The D gene is left open where the match is weak. Expanded clones get a size class; other rows say once, few or many, or leave the size out.

>14|TRBJ2-7|-|-|TRBV19
CASSRQGPTYEQYF
TGTGCCAGTAGTAGGCAGGGGCCAACCTACGAGCAGTACTTC
>14|TRBJ2-3|TRBD2|-|TRBV4-3
CASSSRGREGTQYF
TGCGCCAGCAGCTCAAGGGGGCGGGAGGGTACGCAGTATTTT
>15|TRBJ1-2|TRBD1|few|TRBV15
CATRDGTALGYGYTF
TGTGCCACCAGAGACGGGACAGCCCTTGGCTATGGCTACACCTTC
>12|TRBJ2-7|-|-|TRBV19
CASSWMNGEQYF
TGTGCCAGTAGCTGGATGAACGGGGAGCAGTACTTC
>13|TRBJ2-1|-|-|TRBV7-9
CASSLEQGNEQFF
TGTGCCAGCAGCTTAGAACAGGGCAATGAGCAGTTCTTC
>17|TRBJ1-1|TRBD1|-|TRBV4-2
CASSQAGTGLRNTEAFF
TGTGCCAGCAGCCAAGCCGGGACAGGGCTGAGGAACACTGAAGCTTTCTTT
>15|TRBJ2-7|TRBD1|-|TRBV15
CATSRNTGGGYEQYF
TGTGCCACCAGCAGGAACACAGGGGGCGGTTACGAGCAGTACTTC
>13|TRBJ1-1|-|once|TRBV11-2
CASSAEMNTEAFF
TGTGCCAGCAGCGCCGAGATGAACACTGAAGCTTTCTTT
>17|TRBJ1-2|TRBD1|-|TRBV9
CASSADEPGQGNYGYTF
TGTGCCAGCAGCGCGGACGAACCGGGACAGGGGAACTATGGCTACACCTTC
>11|TRBJ1-6|-|-|TRBV28
CASSSGWALHF
TGTGCCAGCAGTTCAGGATGGGCCCTCCACTTT
>16|TRBJ2-2|-|-|TRBV6-1
CASSESLGQNTGELFF
TGTGCCAGCAGTGAGAGTTTGGGACAGAACACCGGGGAGCTGTTTTTT
>16|TRBJ2-5|-|-|TRBV5-4
CASSRQTTSQQETQYF
TGTGCCAGCAGCCGACAGACAACCTCCCAGCAAGAGACCCAGTACTTC
>14|TRBJ1-5|-|-|TRBV28
CASSFWRNGQPQHF
TGTGCCAGCAGTTTTTGGAGGAATGGTCAGCCCCAGCATTTT
>16|TRBJ2-2|-|-|TRBV7-8
CASSSLARGDTGELFF
TGTGCCAGCAGCTCGTTAGCCAGGGGAGACACCGGGGAGCTGTTTTTT
>15|TRBJ1-3|TRBD1|-|TRBV6-5
CASSFGTGILNTIYF
TGTGCCAGCAGTTTTGGGACAGGGATCTTGAACACCATATATTTT
>15|TRBJ2-7|TRBD2|once|TRBV5-4
CASSPGLAGIYEQYF
TGTGCCAGCAGCCCCGGACTAGCGGGAATCTACGAGCAGTACTTC
>15|TRBJ2-1|-|-|TRBV19
CASNPRVSSYNEQFF
TGTGCCAGTAACCCCAGGGTAAGCTCCTACAATGAGCAGTTCTTC
>14|TRBJ2-5|-|-|TRBV2
CASSEDSGQETQYF
TGTGCCAGCAGTGAAGATAGTGGTCAAGAGACCCAGTACTTC
>15|TRBJ1-1|-|-|TRBV30
CAWSRPRGLNTEAFF
TGTGCCTGGAGTAGACCCCGGGGTTTGAACACTGAAGCTTTCTTT
>15|TRBJ2-7|TRBD1|-|TRBV5-1
CASSTRRQGPYEQYF
TGCGCCAGCAGCACCAGAAGACAGGGACCCTACGAGCAGTACTTC
>15|TRBJ1-1|TRBD1|-|TRBV7-2
CASSLTTGTYTEAFF
TGTGCCAGCAGCTTAACGACAGGGACCTACACTGAAGCTTTCTTT
>14|TRBJ1-6|-|-|TRBV9
CASSVAPYNSPLHF
TGTGCCAGCAGCGTGGCCCCCTATAATTCACCCCTCCACTTT
>15|TRBJ2-1|TRBD2|-|TRBV19
CASTSTSGPYNEQFF
TGTGCCAGTACCAGCACTAGCGGGCCCTACAATGAGCAGTTCTTC